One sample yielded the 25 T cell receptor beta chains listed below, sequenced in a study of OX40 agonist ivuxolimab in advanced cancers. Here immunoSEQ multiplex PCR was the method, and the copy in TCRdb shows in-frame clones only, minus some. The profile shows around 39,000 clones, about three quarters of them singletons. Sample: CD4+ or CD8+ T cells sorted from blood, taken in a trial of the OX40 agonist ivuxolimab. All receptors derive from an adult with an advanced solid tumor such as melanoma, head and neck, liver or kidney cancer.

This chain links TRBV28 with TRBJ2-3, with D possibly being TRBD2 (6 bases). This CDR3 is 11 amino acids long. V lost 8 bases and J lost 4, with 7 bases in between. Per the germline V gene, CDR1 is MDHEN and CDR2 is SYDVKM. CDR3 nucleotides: TGTGCCAGCTGCGGGGCAGATACGCAGTATTTT. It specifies CASCGADTQYF.

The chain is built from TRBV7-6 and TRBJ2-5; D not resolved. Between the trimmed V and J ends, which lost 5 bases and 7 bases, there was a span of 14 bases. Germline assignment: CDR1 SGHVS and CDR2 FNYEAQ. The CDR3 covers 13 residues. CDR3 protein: CASSATSLGTQYF. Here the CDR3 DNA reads TGTGCCAGCAGCGCCACTTCCTTGGGGACCCAGTACTTC.

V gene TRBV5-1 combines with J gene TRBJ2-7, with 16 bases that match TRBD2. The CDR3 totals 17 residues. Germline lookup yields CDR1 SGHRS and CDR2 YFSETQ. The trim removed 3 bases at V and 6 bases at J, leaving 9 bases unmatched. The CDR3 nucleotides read TGCGCCAGCAGCTCCGGGACTAGCGGGAGGGCCTTCGGCGAGCAGTACTTC. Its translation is CASSSGTSGRAFGEQYF. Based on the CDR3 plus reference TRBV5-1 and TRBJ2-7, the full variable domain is KAGVTQTPRYLIKTRGQQVTLSCSPISGHRSVSWYQQTPGQGLQFLFEYFSETQRNKGNFPGRFSGRQFSNSRSEMNVSTLELGDSALYLCASSSGTSGRAFGEQYFGPGTRLTVT.

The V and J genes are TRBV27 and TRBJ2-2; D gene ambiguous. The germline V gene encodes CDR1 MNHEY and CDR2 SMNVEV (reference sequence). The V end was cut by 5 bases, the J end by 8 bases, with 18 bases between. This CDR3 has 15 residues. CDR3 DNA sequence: TGTGCCAGCAGTCCAAACGACCCTCAAAGGGGGGAGCTGTTTTTT. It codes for CASSPNDPQRGELFF.

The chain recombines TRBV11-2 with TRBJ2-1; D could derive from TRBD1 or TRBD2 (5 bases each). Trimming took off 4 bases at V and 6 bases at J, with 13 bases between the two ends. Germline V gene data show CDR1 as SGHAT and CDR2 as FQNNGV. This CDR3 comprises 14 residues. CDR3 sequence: CASSWDPTANEQFF. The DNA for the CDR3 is TGTGCCAGCAGCTGGGACCCGACGGCCAATGAGCAGTTCTTC.

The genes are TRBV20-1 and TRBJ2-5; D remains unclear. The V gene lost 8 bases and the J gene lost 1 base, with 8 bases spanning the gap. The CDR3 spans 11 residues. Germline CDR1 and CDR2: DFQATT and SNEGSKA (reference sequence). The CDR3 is CSSGLQETQYF. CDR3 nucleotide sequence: TGCAGTTCCGGTCTCCAAGAGACCCAGTACTTC.

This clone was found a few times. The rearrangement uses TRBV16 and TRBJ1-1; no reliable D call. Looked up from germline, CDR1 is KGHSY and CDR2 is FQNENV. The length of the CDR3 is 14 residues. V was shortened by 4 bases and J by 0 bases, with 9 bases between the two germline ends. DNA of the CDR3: TGTGCCAGCAGCCGTTGGACGGTGAACACTGAAGCTTTCTTT. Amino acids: CASSRWTVNTEAFF.

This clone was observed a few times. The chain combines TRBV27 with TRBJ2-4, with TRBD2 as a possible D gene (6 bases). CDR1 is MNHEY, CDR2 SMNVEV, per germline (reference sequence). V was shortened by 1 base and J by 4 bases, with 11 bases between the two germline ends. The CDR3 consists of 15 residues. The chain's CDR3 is CASSLWRGGKNIQYF. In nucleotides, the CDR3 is TGTGCCAGCAGTTTATGGAGGGGTGGGAAAAACATTCAGTACTTC.

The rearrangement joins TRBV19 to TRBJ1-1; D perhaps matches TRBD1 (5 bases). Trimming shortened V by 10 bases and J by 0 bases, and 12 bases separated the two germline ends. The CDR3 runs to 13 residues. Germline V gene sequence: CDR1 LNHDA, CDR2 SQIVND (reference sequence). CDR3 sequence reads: CATTYRLNTEAFF. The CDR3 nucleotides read TGTGCCACCACCTACAGGCTGAACACTGAAGCTTTCTTT.

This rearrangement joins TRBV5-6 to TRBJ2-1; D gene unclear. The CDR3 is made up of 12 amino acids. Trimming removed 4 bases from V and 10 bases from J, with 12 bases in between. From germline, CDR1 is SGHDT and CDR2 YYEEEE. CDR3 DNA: TGTGCCAGCAGCAGCCCGCTCGGGGAGCAGTTCTTC. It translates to CASSSPLGEQFF.

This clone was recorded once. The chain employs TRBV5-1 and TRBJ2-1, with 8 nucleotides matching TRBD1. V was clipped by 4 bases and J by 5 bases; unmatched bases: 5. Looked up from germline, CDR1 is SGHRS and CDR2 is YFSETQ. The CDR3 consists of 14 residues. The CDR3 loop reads CASSPRTGHNEQFF. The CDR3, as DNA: TGCGCCAGCAGCCCCCGGACAGGGCACAATGAGCAGTTCTTC. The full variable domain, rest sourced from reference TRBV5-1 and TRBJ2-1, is KAGVTQTPRYLIKTRGQQVTLSCSPISGHRSVSWYQQTPGQGLQFLFEYFSETQRNKGNFPGRFSGRQFSNSRSEMNVSTLELGDSALYLCASSPRTGHNEQFFGPGTRLTVL.

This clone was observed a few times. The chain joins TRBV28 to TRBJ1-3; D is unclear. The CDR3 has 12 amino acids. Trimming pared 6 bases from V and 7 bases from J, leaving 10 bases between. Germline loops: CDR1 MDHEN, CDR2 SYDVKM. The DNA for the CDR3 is TGTGCCAGCAGGGGGAGGATCAACACCATATATTTT. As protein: CASRGRINTIYF.

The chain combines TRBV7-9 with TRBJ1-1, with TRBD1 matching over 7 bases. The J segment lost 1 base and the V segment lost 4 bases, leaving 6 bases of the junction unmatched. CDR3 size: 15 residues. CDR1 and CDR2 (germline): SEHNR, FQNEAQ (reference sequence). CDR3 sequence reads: CASSSGTVTNTEAFF. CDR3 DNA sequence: TGTGCCAGCAGCTCCGGGACAGTCACGAACACTGAAGCTTTCTTT. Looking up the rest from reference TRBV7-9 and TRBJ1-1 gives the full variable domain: DTGVSQNPRHKITKRGQNVTFRCDPISEHNRLYWYRQTLGQGPEFLTYFQNEAQLEKSRLLSDRFSAERPKGSFSTLEIQRTEQGDSAMYLCASSSGTVTNTEAFFGQGTRLTVV.

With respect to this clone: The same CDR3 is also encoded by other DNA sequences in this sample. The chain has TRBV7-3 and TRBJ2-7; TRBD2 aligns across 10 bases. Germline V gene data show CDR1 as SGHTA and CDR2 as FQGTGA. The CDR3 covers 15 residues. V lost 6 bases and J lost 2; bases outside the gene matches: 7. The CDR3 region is CASSQAGGPAYEQYF. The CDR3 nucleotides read TGTGCCAGCAGTCAAGCGGGGGGGCCCGCCTACGAGCAGTACTTC.

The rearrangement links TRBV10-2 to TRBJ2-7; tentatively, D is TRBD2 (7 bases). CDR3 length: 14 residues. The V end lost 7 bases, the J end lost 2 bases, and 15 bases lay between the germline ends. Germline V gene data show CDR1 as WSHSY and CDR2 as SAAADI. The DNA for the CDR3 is TGCGCCAGCAAGCAACAGGGAGGGACCTACGAGCAGTACTTC. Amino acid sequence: CASKQQGGTYEQYF.

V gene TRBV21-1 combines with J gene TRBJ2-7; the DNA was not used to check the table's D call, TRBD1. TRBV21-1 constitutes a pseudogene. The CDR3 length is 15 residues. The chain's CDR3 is CASSPPGQDHYEQYF. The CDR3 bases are TGTGCCAGCAGCCCGCCGGGACAGGACCACTACGAGCAGTACTTC.

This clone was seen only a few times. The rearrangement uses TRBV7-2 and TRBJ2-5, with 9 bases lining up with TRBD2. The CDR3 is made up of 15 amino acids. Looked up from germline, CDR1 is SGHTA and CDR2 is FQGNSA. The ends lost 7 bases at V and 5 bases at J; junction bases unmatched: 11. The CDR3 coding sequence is TGTGCCAGCACAGAGCAGCGGGGGGCCGGGGAGACCCAGTACTTC. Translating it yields CASTEQRGAGETQYF.

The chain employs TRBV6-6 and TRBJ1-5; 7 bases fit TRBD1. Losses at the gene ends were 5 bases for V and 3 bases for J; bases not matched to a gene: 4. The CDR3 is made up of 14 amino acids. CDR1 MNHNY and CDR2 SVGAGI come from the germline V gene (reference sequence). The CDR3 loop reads CASSGQGDNQPQHF. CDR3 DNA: TGTGCCAGCAGTGGCCAGGGGGACAATCAGCCCCAGCATTTT.

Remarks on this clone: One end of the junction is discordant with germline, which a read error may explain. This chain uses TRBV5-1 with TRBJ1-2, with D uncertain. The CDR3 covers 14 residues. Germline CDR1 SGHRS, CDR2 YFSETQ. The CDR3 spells CASSLVRAGNGYTF. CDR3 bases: TGTGCCAGCAGCTTGGTCCGGGCTGGGAATGGCTACACCTTC.

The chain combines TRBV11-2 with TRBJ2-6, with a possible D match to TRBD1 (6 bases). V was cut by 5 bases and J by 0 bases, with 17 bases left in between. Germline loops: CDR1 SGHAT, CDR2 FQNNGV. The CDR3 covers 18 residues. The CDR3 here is CASSARGWGSSGANVLTF. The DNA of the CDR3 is TGTGCCAGCAGCGCGAGGGGGTGGGGGAGCTCTGGGGCCAACGTCCTGACTTTC.

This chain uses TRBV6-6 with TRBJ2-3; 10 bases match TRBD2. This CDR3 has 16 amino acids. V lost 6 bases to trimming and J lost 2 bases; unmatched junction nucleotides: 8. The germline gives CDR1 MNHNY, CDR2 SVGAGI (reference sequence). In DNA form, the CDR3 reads TGTGCCAGCAGCAACACACTAGCGGGACTCACAGATACGCAGTATTTT. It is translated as CASSNTLAGLTDTQYF.

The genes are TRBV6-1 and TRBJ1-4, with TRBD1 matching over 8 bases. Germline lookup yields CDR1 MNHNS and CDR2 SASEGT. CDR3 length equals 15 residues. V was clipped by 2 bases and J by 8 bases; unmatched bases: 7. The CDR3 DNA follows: TGTGCCAGCAGTGAATTGTCCAGGGGGCGAGAAAAACTGTTTTTT. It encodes CASSELSRGREKLFF.

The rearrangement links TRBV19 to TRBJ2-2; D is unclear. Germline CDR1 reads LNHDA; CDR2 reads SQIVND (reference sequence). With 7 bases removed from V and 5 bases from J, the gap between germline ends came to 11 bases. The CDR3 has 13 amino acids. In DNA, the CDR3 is TGTGCCAGTAAAGTGGCGGTAACCGGGGAGCTGTTTTTT. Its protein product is CASKVAVTGELFF.

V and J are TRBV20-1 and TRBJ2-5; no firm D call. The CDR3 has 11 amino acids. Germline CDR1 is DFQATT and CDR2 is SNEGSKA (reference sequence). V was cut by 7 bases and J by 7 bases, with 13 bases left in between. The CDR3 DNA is TGCAGTGGCGTGGGTAGGGTGACCCAGTACTTC. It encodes CSGVGRVTQYF.

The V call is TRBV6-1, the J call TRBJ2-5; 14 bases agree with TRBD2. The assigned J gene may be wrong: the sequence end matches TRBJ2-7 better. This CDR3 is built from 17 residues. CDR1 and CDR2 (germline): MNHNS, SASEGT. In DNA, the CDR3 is TGTGCCAGCAGTGAAAGGGCTGGGACTAGCGGGAGATACGAGCAGTACTTC. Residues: CASSERAGTSGRYEQYF.